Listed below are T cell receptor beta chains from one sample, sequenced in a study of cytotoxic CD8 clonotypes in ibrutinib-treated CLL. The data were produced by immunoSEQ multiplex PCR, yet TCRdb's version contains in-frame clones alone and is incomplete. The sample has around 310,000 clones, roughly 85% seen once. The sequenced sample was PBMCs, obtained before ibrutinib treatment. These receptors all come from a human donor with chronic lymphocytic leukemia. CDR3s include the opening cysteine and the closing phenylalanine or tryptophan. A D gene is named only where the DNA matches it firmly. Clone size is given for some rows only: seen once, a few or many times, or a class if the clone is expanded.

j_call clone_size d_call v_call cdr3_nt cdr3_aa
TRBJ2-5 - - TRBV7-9 TGTGCCAGCAGGGAAAGGTACGAAGAGACCCAGTACTTC CASRERYEETQYF
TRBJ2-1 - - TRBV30 TGTGCCTGGAGTGTACAAGGACTGAGGCAGTTCTTC CAWSVQGLRQFF
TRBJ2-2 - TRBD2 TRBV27 TGTGCCAGCAGGGGACTAGCGGGCTACACCGGGGAGCTGTTTTTT CASRGLAGYTGELFF
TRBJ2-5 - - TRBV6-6 TGTGCCAGCAGTTACTCGGAGGACAACCCAGGGGAGACCCAGTACTTC CASSYSEDNPGETQYF
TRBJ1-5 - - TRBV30 TGTGCCTGGAGTCTCGGGGTAGGTCAGCCCCAGCATTTT CAWSLGVGQPQHF
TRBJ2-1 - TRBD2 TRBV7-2 TGTGCCAGCAGCTTAGGACCGGGACTACCCTCCTACAATGAGCAGTTCTTC CASSLGPGLPSYNEQFF
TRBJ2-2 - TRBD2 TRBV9 TGTGCCAGCAGCGTAGAAGCGGGAGGTGTCACCGGGGAGCTGTTTTTT CASSVEAGGVTGELFF
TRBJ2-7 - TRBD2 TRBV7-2 TGTGCCAGCAGCAAACCCGGGACTAGCGTATTGAGCGAGCAGTACTTC CASSKPGTSVLSEQYF
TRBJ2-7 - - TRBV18 TGTGCCAGCTCACCCAGTGGCGGGTACGAGCAGTACTTC CASSPSGGYEQYF
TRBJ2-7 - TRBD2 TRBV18 TGTGCCAGCTCCGCCGGGACTAGCGCCCAAAGCTCCTACGAGCAGTACTTC CASSAGTSAQSSYEQYF
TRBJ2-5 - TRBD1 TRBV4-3 TGCGCCAGCAGCCAGGGGACAGTCCAAGAGACCCAGTACTTC CASSQGTVQETQYF
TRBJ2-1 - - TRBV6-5 TGTGCCAGCAGTTCCCCCGGATACAATGAGCAGTTCTTC CASSSPGYNEQFF
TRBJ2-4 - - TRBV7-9 TGTGCCAGCAGCTTAGACCCCCCTCCGAGCATTCAGTACTTC CASSLDPPPSIQYF
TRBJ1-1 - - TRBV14 TGTGCCAGCAGCCAAGGGGATGTCAATTTCATGAACACTGAAGCTTTCTTT CASSQGDVNFMNTEAFF
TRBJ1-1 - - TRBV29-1 TGCAGCGTTGGCGGACGGATGAACACTGAAGCTTTCTTT CSVGGRMNTEAFF
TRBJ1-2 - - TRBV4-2 TGTGCCAGCAGCCAAGATACAGGGAAATATAACTATGGCTACACCTTC CASSQDTGKYNYGYTF
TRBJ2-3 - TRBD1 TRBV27 TGTGCCAGCAGTTACGGGACAGGGGGTTATGATACGCAGTATTTT CASSYGTGGYDTQYF
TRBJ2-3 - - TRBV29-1 TGCAGCGTTGAGATTGGAGATACTTTAGATACGCAGTATTTT CSVEIGDTLDTQYF
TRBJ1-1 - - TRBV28 TGTGCCAGCAGTCCCCCAGGCGGCCCTGAAGCTTTCTTT CASSPPGGPEAFF
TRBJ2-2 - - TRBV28 TGTGCCAGCAGTTTATTAGTATCTCACGCGAACACCGGGGAGCTGTTTTTT CASSLLVSHANTGELFF
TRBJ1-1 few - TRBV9 TGTGCCAGCAGCGTCACTAGGATTGGTGAAGCTTTCTTT CASSVTRIGEAFF
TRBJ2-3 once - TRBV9 TGTGCCAGCAGCGTAGCCCTGGGTAGCACAGATACGCAGTATTTT CASSVALGSTDTQYF
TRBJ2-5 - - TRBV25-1 TGTGCCAGCAGTGTTGCTGGTGGAGAGACCCAGTACTTC CASSVAGGETQYF
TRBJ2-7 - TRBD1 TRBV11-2 TGTGCCAGCAGCTTGGGACAGGGTCTCGAGCAGTACTTC CASSLGQGLEQYF
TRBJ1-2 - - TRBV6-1 TGTGCCAGCAGTGAAGAACTTTTAGGCGGCTACACCTTC CASSEELLGGYTF
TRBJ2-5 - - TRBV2 TGTGCCAGCAGTGAGTTACGGGAGACGGAGACCCAGTACTTC CASSELRETETQYF
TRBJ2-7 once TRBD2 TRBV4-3 TGCGCCAGCAGCCAAGAAGATCGCGGGAGCCCCTACGAGCAGTACTTC CASSQEDRGSPYEQYF
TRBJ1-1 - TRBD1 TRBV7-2 TGTGCCAGCAGCTTAGTATGGACAGGGGATCGCACTGAAGCTTTCTTT CASSLVWTGDRTEAFF
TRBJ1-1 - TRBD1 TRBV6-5 TGTGCCAGCAGTCCAGGGGGGCTAGGGAGTACTGAAGCTTTCTTT CASSPGGLGSTEAFF
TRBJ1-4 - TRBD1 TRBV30 TGTGCCACAAGGAGGCAACAGGGGGTCTCTGAAAAACTGTTTTTT CATRRQQGVSEKLFF
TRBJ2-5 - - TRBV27 TGTGCCAGCAGTCGGGGACGGAGGGAGACCCAGTACTTC CASSRGRRETQYF
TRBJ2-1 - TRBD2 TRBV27 TGTGCCAGCAGTCCTCGGACTAGCGGGGGATTAATCAGCTCCTACAATGAGCAGTTCTTC CASSPRTSGGLISSYNEQFF
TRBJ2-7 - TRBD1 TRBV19 TGTGCCAGTAGTGCCGGCCGGGACAGGGTCTACGAGCAGTACTTC CASSAGRDRVYEQYF
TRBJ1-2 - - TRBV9 TGTGCCAGCAGCCCTATGCAGGGCGGCTATGGCTACACCTTC CASSPMQGGYGYTF
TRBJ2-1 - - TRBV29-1 TGCAGCGGAGAGGGGGGAACCTACAATGAGCAGTTCTTC CSGEGGTYNEQFF
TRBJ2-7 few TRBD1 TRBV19 TGTGCCAGTAGTATAGAAAGACAGGGTTTCTACGAGCAGTACTTC CASSIERQGFYEQYF
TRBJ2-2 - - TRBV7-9 TGTGCCAGCAGCCCGGGACTCGGGGAGCTGTTTTTT CASSPGLGELFF
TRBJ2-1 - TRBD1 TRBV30 TGTGCCTTCTCGACAGGGTCCTACAATGAGCAGTTCTTC CAFSTGSYNEQFF
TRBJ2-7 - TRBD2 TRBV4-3 TGCGCCAGCAGCCAAGATAGCGGGAGGCTATACGAGCAGTACTTC CASSQDSGRLYEQYF
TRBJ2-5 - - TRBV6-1 TGTGCCAGCAGTGAACCATCCCGCTGGACAGAAGAGACCCAGTACTTC CASSEPSRWTEETQYF
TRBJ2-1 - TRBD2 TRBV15 TGTGCCACCAGCAGAGAACGGCGCGGGGGCAATGAGCAGTTCTTC CATSRERRGGNEQFF
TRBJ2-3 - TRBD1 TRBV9 TGTGCCAGCAGCCCAGGGACAGGGTGGCCCGATACGCAGTATTTT CASSPGTGWPDTQYF
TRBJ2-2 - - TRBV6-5 TGTGCCAGCAGTTACATTGGGACGAACACCGGGGAGCTGTTTTTT CASSYIGTNTGELFF
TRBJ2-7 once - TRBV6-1 TGTGCCAGCTTCCGGGGGTCTATCGAGCAGTACTTC CASFRGSIEQYF
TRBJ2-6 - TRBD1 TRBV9 TGTGCCAGCAGCCCAAGACAGGGCCTCTCTGGGGCCAACGTCCTGACTTTC CASSPRQGLSGANVLTF
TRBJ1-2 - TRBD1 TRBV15 TGTGCCACCAGTTCAAGACAGGGGCGCTATGGCTACACCTTC CATSSRQGRYGYTF
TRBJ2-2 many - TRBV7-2 TGTGCCAGCAGCTTAACGGTTAACGCCGGGGAGCTGTTTTTT CASSLTVNAGELFF